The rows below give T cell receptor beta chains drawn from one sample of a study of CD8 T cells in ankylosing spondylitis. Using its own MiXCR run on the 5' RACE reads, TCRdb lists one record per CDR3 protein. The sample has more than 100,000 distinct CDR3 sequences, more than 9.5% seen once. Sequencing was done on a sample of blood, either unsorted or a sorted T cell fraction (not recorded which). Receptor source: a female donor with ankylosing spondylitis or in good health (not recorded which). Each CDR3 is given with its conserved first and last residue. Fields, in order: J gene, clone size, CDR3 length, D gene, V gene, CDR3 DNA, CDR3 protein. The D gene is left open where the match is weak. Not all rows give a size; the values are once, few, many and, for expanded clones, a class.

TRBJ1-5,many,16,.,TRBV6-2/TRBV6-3,TGTGCCAGCAGTTACGTGCGTCAGAGTAGCAATCAGCCCCAGCATTTT,CASSYVRQSSNQPQHF
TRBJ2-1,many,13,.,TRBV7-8,TGTGCCAGCAGCCTAACGCGGGGAGATGAGCAGTTCTTC,CASSLTRGDEQFF
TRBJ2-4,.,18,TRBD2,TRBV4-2,TGTGCCAGCAGCCAAGATGGGTCTAGCGGGAGAGGTGGGAACATTCAGTACTTC,CASSQDGSSGRGGNIQYF
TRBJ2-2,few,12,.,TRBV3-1,TGTGCCAGCAGCCAGCTTACCGGGGAGCTGTTTTTT,CASSQLTGELFF
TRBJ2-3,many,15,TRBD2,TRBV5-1,TGCGCCAGCAGCCTACTAGCGGGAAGCACAGATACGCAGTATTTT,CASSLLAGSTDTQYF
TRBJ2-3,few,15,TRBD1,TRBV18,TGTGCCAGCTCACCGGGACAGGGCTTCACAGATACGCAGTATTTT,CASSPGQGFTDTQYF
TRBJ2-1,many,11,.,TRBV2,TGTGCCAGCAGCGATTACAATGAGCAGTTCTTC,CASSDYNEQFF
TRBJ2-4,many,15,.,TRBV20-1,TGCAGTGCTAGAGATCTCCGGGCAACCTCAGGCATTCAGTACTTC,CSARDLRATSGIQYF
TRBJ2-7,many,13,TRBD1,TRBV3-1,TGTGCCAGCAGCCATTCGGGACAGGCAAGGAAGTACTTC,CASSHSGQARKYF
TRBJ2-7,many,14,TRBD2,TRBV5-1,TGCGCCAGCAGCTCCACTAGCGGTTCCTACGAGCAGTACTTC,CASSSTSGSYEQYF
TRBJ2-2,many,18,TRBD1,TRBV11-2,TGTGCCAGCAGCATAAACTCCGGGACAGGGGGCTACACCGGGGAGCTGTTTTTT,CASSINSGTGGYTGELFF
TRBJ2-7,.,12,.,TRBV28,TGTGCCAGCAGCTCCGGACCAAGGGAGCAGTACTTC,CASSSGPREQYF
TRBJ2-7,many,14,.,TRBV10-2,TGCGCCAGCAGCTCGGGGCTATACTCCTACGAGCAGTACTTC,CASSSGLYSYEQYF
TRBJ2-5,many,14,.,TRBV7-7,TGTGCCAGCAGCTTCGCCGGGACTCAAGAGACCCAGTACTTC,CASSFAGTQETQYF
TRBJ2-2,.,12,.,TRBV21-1,TGTGCCAGCAATCAGGGAACCGGGGAGCTGTTTTTT,CASNQGTGELFF
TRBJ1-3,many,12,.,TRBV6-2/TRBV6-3,TGTGCCAGCAGTTACAGCGGAAACACCATATATTTT,CASSYSGNTIYF
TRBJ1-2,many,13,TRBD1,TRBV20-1,TGCAGTGCTAGCCTCTGGACAGGTTATGGCTACACCTTC,CSASLWTGYGYTF
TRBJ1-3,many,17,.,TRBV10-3,TGTGCCATCAGTGAGTCGGTTCCAAGTCGGGTTGGAAACACCATATATTTT,CAISESVPSRVGNTIYF
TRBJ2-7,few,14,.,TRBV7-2,TGTGCCAGCAGCCCTACTGGCGGAGCCTACGAGCAGTACTTC,CASSPTGGAYEQYF
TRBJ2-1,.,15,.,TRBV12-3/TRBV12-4,TGTGCCAGCAGTTTGATTCGTCTGGGCGGCAATGAGCAGTTCTTC,CASSLIRLGGNEQFF
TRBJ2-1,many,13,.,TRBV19,TGTGCCAGTAGTATGGGGCACTACAATGAGCAGTTCTTC,CASSMGHYNEQFF
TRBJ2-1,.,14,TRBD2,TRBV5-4,TGTGCCAGCAACTCAGCCCGGGGGGGCAATGAGCAGTTCTTC,CASNSARGGNEQFF
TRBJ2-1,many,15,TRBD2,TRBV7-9,TGTGCCAGCAGCTTACTAGCGGGAGGGCCGGATGAGCAGTTCTTC,CASSLLAGGPDEQFF
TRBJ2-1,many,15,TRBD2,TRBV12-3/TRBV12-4,TGTGCCAGCAGTCCCGGGACTAGCGGGAGTAATGAGCAGTTCTTC,CASSPGTSGSNEQFF
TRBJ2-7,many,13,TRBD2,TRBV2,TGTGCCAGCTCGACTAGCGGGAACTACGAGCAGTACTTC,CASSTSGNYEQYF
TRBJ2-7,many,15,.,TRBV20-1,TGCAGTGCCACTAATATAGCGGATAGCTCCTACGAGCAGTACTTC,CSATNIADSSYEQYF
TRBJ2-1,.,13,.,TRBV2,TGTGCCAGCGAATTTCACAGCGGGAATGAGCAGTTCTTC,CASEFHSGNEQFF
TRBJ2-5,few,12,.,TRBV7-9,TGTGCCAGCAGTGGGCTTCGGGAGACCCAGTACTTC,CASSGLRETQYF
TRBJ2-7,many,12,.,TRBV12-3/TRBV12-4,TGTGCCAGCAGTTCGAGTTCCTACGAGCAGTACTTC,CASSSSSYEQYF
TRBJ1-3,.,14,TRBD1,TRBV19,TGTGCCAGTAGCCCGACAGGGCTTGGAAACACCATATATTTT,CASSPTGLGNTIYF
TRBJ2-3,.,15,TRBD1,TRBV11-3,TGTGCCAGCACCTATACAGGGGTTCAGGCAGATACGCAGTATTTT,CASTYTGVQADTQYF
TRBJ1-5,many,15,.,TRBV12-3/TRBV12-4,TGTGCCAGCAGAGGACAGCTAACCCGAAATCAGCCCCAGCATTTT,CASRGQLTRNQPQHF
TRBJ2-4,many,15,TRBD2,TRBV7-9,TGTGCCAGCAGCTCGAGGACTAGCGGGAGTTTCGAACGGTACTTC,CASSSRTSGSFERYF
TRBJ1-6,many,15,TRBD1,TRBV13,TGTGCCAGCAGCCCGAGGGGACAGGGTAATTCACCCCTCCACTTT,CASSPRGQGNSPLHF
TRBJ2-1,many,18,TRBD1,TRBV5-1,TGCGCCAGCAGCTTGGGTAAATTTCAGGGGGCATTTGACAATGAGCAGTTCTTC,CASSLGKFQGAFDNEQFF
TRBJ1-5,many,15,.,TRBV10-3,TGTGCCATCAGTGAAACGGGAAGGTCAAATCAGCCCCAGCATTTT,CAISETGRSNQPQHF
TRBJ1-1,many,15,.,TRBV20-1,TGCAGTGCTAGAGTTTTCGCCAGCCTAGATCGTGAAGCTTTCTTT,CSARVFASLDREAFF
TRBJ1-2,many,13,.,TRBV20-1,TGCAGTGCCAGTCCTTCTGGAAGCTATGGCTACACCTTC,CSASPSGSYGYTF
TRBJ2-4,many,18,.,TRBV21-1,TGTGCCAGCAGCAAAACTCCCCAGCCTTCTAGCGGGAAAAACATTCAGTACTTC,CASSKTPQPSSGKNIQYF
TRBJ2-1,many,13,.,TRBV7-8,TGTGCCAGCAGCTTCAGATCCATCAATGAGCAGTTCTTC,CASSFRSINEQFF
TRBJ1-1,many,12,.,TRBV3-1,TGTGCCAGCAGCCAAGTGAACTCTGAAGCTTTCTTT,CASSQVNSEAFF
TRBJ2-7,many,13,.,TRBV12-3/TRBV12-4,TGTGCCAGCAGTTTAGCAGGCTCGTCCGAGCAGTACTTC,CASSLAGSSEQYF
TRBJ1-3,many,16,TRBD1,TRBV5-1,TGCGCCAGCAGCACAGGGGACAGAGTCTCTGGAAACACCATATATTTT,CASSTGDRVSGNTIYF
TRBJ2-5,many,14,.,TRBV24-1,TGTGCCACCAGTGAGGGACCCTACCAAGAGACCCAGTACTTC,CATSEGPYQETQYF
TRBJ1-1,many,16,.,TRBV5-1,TGCGCCAGCAGCCCAGTCGTCGGGGGGGTGGACACTGAAGCTTTCTTT,CASSPVVGGVDTEAFF
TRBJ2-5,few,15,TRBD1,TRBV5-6,TGTGCCAGCAGCCAGGGACAGGGAATTCAAGAGACCCAGTACTTC,CASSQGQGIQETQYF
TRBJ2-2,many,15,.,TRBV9,TGTGCCAGCAGCGTCGGTCGGTCGAACACCGGGGAGCTGTTTTTT,CASSVGRSNTGELFF
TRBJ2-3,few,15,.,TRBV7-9,TGTGCCAGCAGCCAAGACCCCTCCTTCACAGATACGCAGTATTTT,CASSQDPSFTDTQYF